One sample yielded the 27 T cell receptor beta chains listed below, sequenced in a study of OX40 agonist ivuxolimab in advanced cancers. The protocol was immunoSEQ multiplex PCR, while the TCRdb copy is restricted to in-frame clones and leaves out a portion. The sample carries nearly 45,000 clones, about 89% recorded once. Sequencing was performed on CD4+ or CD8+ T cells sorted from blood, taken in a trial of the OX40 agonist ivuxolimab. Receptor source: an adult with an advanced solid tumor such as melanoma, head and neck, liver or kidney cancer.

This chain joins TRBV11-2 and TRBJ2-1, with TRBD2 identical over 7 bases. Trimming removed 10 bases from V and 4 bases from J; junction bases left unmatched: 13. The CDR3 consists of 15 residues. Germline CDR1 reads SGHAT; CDR2 reads FQNNGV. CDR3 protein: CATAGSAPPYNEQFF. DNA of the CDR3: TGTGCCACAGCGGGAAGCGCCCCGCCATACAATGAGCAGTTCTTC.

This clone appeared a single time. The J gene is TRBJ2-2, the V gene TRBV5-1; D may be TRBD1 (6 bases). V was cut by 0 bases and J by 1 base, with 7 bases left in between. Per germline, CDR1 SGHRS and CDR2 YFSETQ. This CDR3 is 15 amino acids long. As DNA, the CDR3 is TGCGCCAGCAGCTTGGTGGGACAGAACACCGGGGAGCTGTTTTTT. Its protein product is CASSLVGQNTGELFF.

The J gene is TRBJ1-3, the V gene TRBV9; D is undetermined. Germline V gene data show CDR1 as SGDLS and CDR2 as YYNGEE. The CDR3 has 11 amino acids. Deletions cut 6 bases from V and 4 bases from J, with 5 bases between. The CDR3 here is CASTRGNTIYF. The CDR3 DNA follows: TGTGCCAGCACCCGGGGAAACACCATATATTTT.

The rearrangement joins TRBV27 to TRBJ2-1; D is possibly TRBD2 (5 bases). The CDR3 covers 16 residues. V was trimmed by 5 bases and J by 0 bases, leaving 14 bases between them. Germline assignment: CDR1 MNHEY and CDR2 SMNVEV (reference sequence). The CDR3, as DNA: TGTGCCAGCAGTCCTACTTTGGGGAGCTCCTACAATGAGCAGTTCTTC. Its protein product is CASSPTLGSSYNEQFF.

CDR3 sequence: CASSYLENSYEQYF. In nucleotides, the CDR3 is TGTGCCAGCAGTTACTTGGAGAATTCCTACGAGCAGTACTTC. The chain couples TRBV6-5 to TRBJ2-7; D ambiguous. V lost 1 base and J lost 1, with 8 bases in between. Looked up from germline, CDR1 is MNHEY and CDR2 is SVGAGI. CDR3 size: 14 residues.

This chain joins TRBV9 and TRBJ1-1; TRBD1 aligns across 9 bases. CDR1 is SGDLS, CDR2 YYNGEE, per germline. The CDR3 has 15 residues. After removal of 0 bases from V and 9 bases from J, the junction contained 9 bases not matched to a gene. DNA for the CDR3: TGTGCCAGCAGCGTAGCGACAGGGGGAGGTGGCAAAGCTTTCTTT. It translates to CASSVATGGGGKAFF.

The chain recombines TRBV5-1 with TRBJ2-1; TRBD1 or TRBD2 may be the D gene (6 bases each). Looked up from germline, CDR1 is SGHRS and CDR2 is YFSETQ. The CDR3 is 15 amino acids. V was clipped by 0 bases and J by 9 bases, with 16 bases between them. The CDR3 region is CASSLATGGRPEQFF. CDR3 bases: TGCGCCAGCAGCTTGGCCACTGGGGGGCGTCCTGAGCAGTTCTTC. Full variable domain (remainder filled in from reference TRBV5-1 and TRBJ2-1): KAGVTQTPRYLIKTRGQQVTLSCSPISGHRSVSWYQQTPGQGLQFLFEYFSETQRNKGNFPGRFSGRQFSNSRSEMNVSTLELGDSALYLCASSLATGGRPEQFFGPGTRLTVL.

The gene calls are TRBV28 and TRBJ1-3; D is uncertain. Germline assignment: CDR1 MDHEN and CDR2 SYDVKM. The CDR3 totals 12 residues. Trimming cost V 6 bases and J 4 bases, with 7 bases left between them. The chain's CDR3 is CASSPGGNTIYF. CDR3 DNA: TGTGCCAGCAGCCCTGGAGGAAACACCATATATTTT.

The chain links TRBV9 to TRBJ2-1, with 11 bases fitting TRBD2. The CDR3 covers 15 residues. CDR1 and CDR2 (germline): SGDLS, YYNGEE. J was trimmed by 8 bases and V by 3 bases; bases with no gene match: 7. CDR3 DNA: TGTGCCAGCAGCGCTTCTAGCGGGGGGTGGGATGAGCAGTTCTTC. Residues: CASSASSGGWDEQFF.

This chain uses TRBV5-1 with TRBJ2-7; 7 bases agree with TRBD2. The CDR3 totals 14 residues. Germline-derived CDR1 and CDR2 are SGHRS and YFSETQ. The junction had 8 bases not matched to a gene; V was cut back by 4 bases and J by 4 bases. The CDR3 DNA is TGCGCCAGCAGCCAAAATGCGGGGGAATACGAGCAGTACTTC. Translation gives CASSQNAGEYEQYF. The full variable domain, rest sourced from reference TRBV5-1 and TRBJ2-7, is KAGVTQTPRYLIKTRGQQVTLSCSPISGHRSVSWYQQTPGQGLQFLFEYFSETQRNKGNFPGRFSGRQFSNSRSEMNVSTLELGDSALYLCASSQNAGEYEQYFGPGTRLTVT.

This clone came up once. The chain carries TRBV14 and TRBJ2-2, with 8 bases fitting TRBD2. This CDR3 is built from 15 residues. Germline-derived CDR1 and CDR2 are SGHDN and FVKESK. The V segment lost 2 bases and the J segment 7 bases; nucleotides outside the gene matches: 6. This CDR3 reads CASSQCRGGFGELFF. The CDR3 region has the DNA TGTGCCAGCAGCCAATGCCGGGGGGGCTTCGGGGAGCTGTTTTTT.

This clone was recorded only once. The chain joins TRBV5-6 to TRBJ2-1; D is unresolved. V lost 0 bases and J 6 bases, leaving 13 bases between the germline ends. CDR3 length: 15 residues. In germline, CDR1 is SGHDT, CDR2 YYEEEE. This CDR3 is CASSLGAGSVNEQFF. CDR3 in DNA: TGTGCCAGCAGCTTGGGGGCAGGTTCCGTCAATGAGCAGTTCTTC.

This chain connects TRBV11-2 to TRBJ2-2; the D is unclear. CDR1 SGHAT and CDR2 FQNNGV come from the germline V gene. The length of the CDR3 is 11 residues. The V and J ends lost 1 base and 6 bases respectively, with 0 bases between them. CDR3 sequence (DNA): TGTGCCAGCAGCTTAGCCGGGGAGCTGTTTTTT. Amino acids: CASSLAGELFF.

The chain has TRBV6-5 and TRBJ1-2, with TRBD1 identical over 8 bases. The CDR3 has 15 amino acids. Germline V lookup: CDR1 MNHEY, CDR2 SVGAGI. J was trimmed by 4 bases and V by 2 bases; bases with no gene match: 6. The CDR3 region is CASSYTRTGTYGYTF. Written as DNA, the CDR3 is TGTGCCAGCAGTTACACTAGGACAGGGACCTATGGCTACACCTTC.

The chain employs TRBV5-1 and TRBJ2-2, with TRBD2 as a possible D gene (6 bases). In germline, CDR1 is SGHRS, CDR2 YFSETQ. V lost 4 bases and J 1 base, leaving 11 bases between the germline ends. The CDR3 covers 15 residues. CDR3 sequence reads: CASSRREMNTGELFF. The CDR3 DNA sequence: TGCGCCAGCAGCCGCCGGGAGATGAACACCGGGGAGCTGTTTTTT.

DNA of the CDR3: TGTGCCAGCAGCTACCGCCAGGGGGCTCTGGAGGAAAAACTGTTTTTT. This encodes CASSYRQGALEEKLFF. The J gene is TRBJ1-4, the V gene TRBV7-9; 8 bases fit TRBD1. There are 16 residues in the CDR3. V shed 4 bases and J 8 bases; nucleotides not matched to a gene: 12. Germline V lookup: CDR1 SEHNR, CDR2 FQNEAQ (reference sequence).

The sample holds one count of this clone. The conserved closing phenylalanine or tryptophan is absent in this CDR3, likely reflecting a read error. CDR3 nucleotide sequence: TGTGCCAGCAGGACGGGCAGCTACGAGCAGTACCTC. It encodes CASRTGSYEQYL. This chain connects TRBV7-9 to TRBJ2-7; D unresolved. Trimming left V 6 bases short and J 3 bases short, with 9 bases between. This CDR3 is built from 12 residues. Germline V lookup: CDR1 SEHNR, CDR2 FQNEAQ (reference sequence).

V and J are TRBV7-9 and TRBJ2-7, with D perhaps matching TRBD1 (6 bases). V was shortened by 3 bases and J by 0 bases, with 6 bases between the two germline ends. Germline loops: CDR1 SEHNR, CDR2 FQNEAQ (reference sequence). This CDR3 is built from 13 residues. CDR3 sequence: CASSLDSSYEQYF. The CDR3 DNA sequence: TGTGCCAGCAGCTTGGACAGCTCCTACGAGCAGTACTTC.

The chain combines TRBV29-1 with TRBJ1-2; D not resolved. Trimming stripped 0 bases from V and 4 bases from J, with 12 bases between. From germline, CDR1 is SQVTM and CDR2 ANQGSEA. There are 14 residues in the CDR3. The CDR3 nucleotides are TGCAGCGTTGAAGAGTCCCCGTTCGGCTATGGCTACACCTTC. Its protein product is CSVEESPFGYGYTF.

J is TRBJ2-2 and V is TRBV25-1; no definite D call. Trimming pared 2 bases from V and 3 bases from J, leaving 19 bases between. CDR1 MGHDK and CDR2 SYGVNS come from the germline V gene. This CDR3 region has 18 residues. The CDR3 sequence: CASSESFGVGRHTGELFF. In DNA form, the CDR3 reads TGTGCCAGCAGTGAAAGTTTTGGGGTTGGACGGCACACCGGGGAGCTGTTTTTT.

The chain links TRBV7-9 to TRBJ2-5; no clear D. The J call may be in error: the DNA end matches TRBJ2-7 better. The CDR3 is 11 amino acids. Germline V gene sequence: CDR1 SEHNR, CDR2 FQNEAQ (reference sequence). This chain's CDR3 is CASSKDYEQYF. Written as DNA, the CDR3 is TGTGCCAGCAGCAAAGACTACGAGCAGTACTTC.

In this sample, this clone turned up once. The V gene is TRBV27, the J gene TRBJ2-1; 9 nucleotides agree with TRBD1. The CDR3 length is 14 residues. Germline-derived CDR1 and CDR2 are MNHEY and SMNVEV (reference sequence). Trimming removed 2 bases from V and 7 bases from J; junction bases left unmatched: 3. CDR3: CASSLRQGGNEQFF. CDR3 DNA sequence: TGTGCCAGCAGTTTAAGACAGGGGGGGAATGAGCAGTTCTTC.

This chain uses TRBV27 with TRBJ2-7; D is possibly TRBD2 (6 bases). This CDR3 is 13 amino acids long. The germline CDR1 and CDR2 sequences are MNHEY and SMNVEV (reference sequence). V was cut by 3 bases and J by 6 bases, with 12 bases left in between. The CDR3 spells CASSFSQGGEQYF. The CDR3 DNA follows: TGTGCCAGCAGTTTCAGTCAGGGAGGCGAGCAGTACTTC.

The chain uses TRBV27 and TRBJ1-5, with D maybe TRBD1 (5 bases). The germline CDR1 and CDR2 sequences are MNHEY and SMNVEV (reference sequence). V lost 6 bases and J 3 bases, leaving 15 bases between the germline ends. The CDR3 has 15 amino acids. The DNA of the CDR3 is TGTGCCAGCAGCAGCGGGGGTGGGGCCAATCAGCCCCAGCATTTT. Translated, it gives CASSSGGGANQPQHF.

The rearrangement links TRBV30 to TRBJ1-2, with 10 bases identical to TRBD1. The CDR3 length is 13 residues. Germline V lookup: CDR1 GTSNPN, CDR2 SVGIG (reference sequence). Trimming removed 4 bases from V and 7 bases from J; junction bases left unmatched: 6. Here the CDR3 reads CAWKDRGLSGYTF. DNA of the CDR3: TGTGCCTGGAAGGACAGGGGGTTAAGTGGCTACACCTTC.

The chain has TRBV15 and TRBJ2-7, with D perhaps TRBD2 (5 bases). Trimming shortened V by 9 bases and J by 6 bases, and 9 bases separated the two germline ends. CDR1 LNHNV and CDR2 YYDKDF come from the germline V gene (reference sequence). This CDR3 is built from 10 residues. The CDR3 coding sequence is TGTGCCACTCAGAGGGTCGAGCAGTACTTC. It is translated as CATQRVEQYF.

This sequence joins TRBV10-2 and TRBJ2-7; TRBD2 might be the D (6 bases). This CDR3 has 15 residues. Germline V CDR1 and CDR2: WSHSY, SAAADI. The V end was cut by 8 bases, the J end by 2 bases, with 19 bases between. This chain's CDR3 is CASDSSRGSTYEQYF. The CDR3 coding sequence is TGCGCCAGCGACTCAAGTCGGGGGTCGACCTACGAGCAGTACTTC.